The 9 T cell receptor beta chains presented below share a single source sample, sequenced in a study of blood T cells in healthy people across ages. Combining a sample-barcoded 5' primer with a J-beta primer mix, a second PCR ran for 7 to 11 cycles. TCRdb re-called the 5' RACE reads with MiXCR, one entry per CDR3 protein. This table holds about 1.8 million distinct CDR3 sequences, 49% found once. The source material was blood. Receptors originate from a woman aged 40-49 years in good health.

This clonotype was observed once. The chain links TRBV19 to TRBJ2-5; D may be TRBD1 (6 bases). V dropped 2 bases and J dropped 5 bases, with 15 bases sitting between them. The CDR3 contains 15 residues. Germline-derived CDR1 and CDR2 are LNHDA and SQIVND (reference sequence). CDR3 sequence: CASSISSTGRETQYF. The CDR3 nucleotides read TGTGCCAGTAGTATATCGTCTACAGGGCGGGAGACCCAGTACTTC.

The CDR3 DNA sequence: TGTGCCAGCACCCTAGCGAACCAAGAGACCCAGTACTTC. Its protein product is CASTLANQETQYF. The chain couples TRBV7-2 to TRBJ2-5, with a tentative D call TRBD2 (6 bases). The CDR3 spans 13 residues. V lost 7 bases to trimming and J lost 0 bases, with 9 bases between them. Germline V gene data show CDR1 as SGHTA and CDR2 as FQGNSA.

The chain uses TRBV15 and TRBJ2-1; 7 bases line up with TRBD1. This CDR3 has 13 residues. V was clipped by 3 bases and J by 8 bases; unmatched bases: 4. The germline V gene has CDR1 LNHNV and CDR2 YYDKDF (reference sequence). This chain's CDR3 is CATSSSTGDEQFF. In DNA, the CDR3 is TGTGCCACCAGCAGTTCTACAGGGGATGAGCAGTTCTTC.

The genes are TRBV6-1 and TRBJ2-3, with a tentative D call TRBD1 (5 bases). V was pared by 4 bases and J by 6 bases, with 14 bases between. CDR1 and CDR2 from the germline V gene are MNHNS and SASEGT. CDR3 length: 14 amino acids. CDR3 in DNA: TGTGCCAGCAGTGGACAGTGGGTCACTGATACGCAGTATTTT. Amino acid sequence: CASSGQWVTDTQYF.

This chain links TRBV5-1 with TRBJ2-3; 8 bases map to TRBD1. The CDR3 sequence is 15 residues long. Germline CDR1 is SGHRS and CDR2 is YFSETQ. The CDR3 coding sequence is TGCGCGTCCGCCCTGGGACAGGCGTACACAGATACGCAGTATTTT. Its protein is CASALGQAYTDTQYF. Complete variable domain (other parts from reference TRBV5-1 and TRBJ2-3): KAGVTQTPRYLIKTRGQQVTLSCSPISGHRSVSWYQQTPGQGLQFLFEYFSETQRNKGNFPGRFSGRQFSNSRSEMNVSTLELGDSALYLCASALGQAYTDTQYFGPGTRLTVL.

V usage is TRBV20-1 and J usage is TRBJ2-7; D is perhaps TRBD1 (5 bases). V lost 2 bases and J 5 bases, leaving 10 bases between the germline ends. The CDR3 spans 12 residues. Germline CDR1 DFQATT, CDR2 SNEGSKA (reference sequence). The CDR3 DNA reads TGCAGTGCTAGACAGGGTTTCAACGAGCAGTACTTC. This gives the protein CSARQGFNEQYF.

The sample holds one count of this clonotype. The chain couples TRBV6-2 or TRBV6-3 to TRBJ1-4; 8 bases match TRBD1. With 6 bases clipped from V and 8 bases from J, the junction kept 5 bases outside the gene matches. The germline V gene has CDR1 MNHEY and CDR2 SVGEGT. The CDR3 extends over 13 amino acids. The DNA for the CDR3 is TGTGCCAGCAGATCGGACAGGGTGGAAAAACTGTTTTTT. Translation gives CASRSDRVEKLFF.

This chain uses TRBV20-1 with TRBJ1-4; D gene ambiguous. The CDR3 spans 14 residues. The V end lost 5 bases, the J end lost 3 bases, and 13 bases lay between the germline ends. The germline CDR1 and CDR2 sequences are DFQATT and SNEGSKA (reference sequence). Here the CDR3 reads CSAAPETANEKLFF. CDR3 nucleotides: TGCAGTGCTGCCCCTGAGACGGCTAATGAAAAACTGTTTTTT.

This clonotype was observed a few times. The chain has TRBV20-1 and TRBJ2-4; no clear D gene. Per germline, CDR1 DFQATT and CDR2 SNEGSKA (reference sequence). The CDR3 extends over 15 amino acids. Deletions cut 0 bases from V and 1 base from J, with 10 bases between. Here the CDR3 reads CSAREGILAKNIQYF. CDR3 sequence (DNA): TGCAGTGCTAGAGAAGGGATTTTGGCCAAAAACATTCAGTACTTC.